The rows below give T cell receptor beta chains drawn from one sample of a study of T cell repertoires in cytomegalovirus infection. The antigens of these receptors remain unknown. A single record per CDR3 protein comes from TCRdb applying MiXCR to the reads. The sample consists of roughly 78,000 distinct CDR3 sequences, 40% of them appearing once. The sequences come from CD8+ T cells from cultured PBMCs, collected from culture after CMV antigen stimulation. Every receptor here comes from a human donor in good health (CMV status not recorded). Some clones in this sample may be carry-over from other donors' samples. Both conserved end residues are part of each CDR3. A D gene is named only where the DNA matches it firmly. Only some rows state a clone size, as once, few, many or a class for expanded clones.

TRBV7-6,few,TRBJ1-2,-,CASSLNGWEGYTF,TGTGCCAGCAGCTTGAACGGCTGGGAGGGCTACACCTTC
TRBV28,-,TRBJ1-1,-,CASSPLSGLFNTEAFF,TGTGCCAGCAGTCCGCTTTCTGGACTTTTTAACACTGAAGCTTTCTTT
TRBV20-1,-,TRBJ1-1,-,CSARAGTVYEAFF,TGCAGTGCTAGAGCGGGCACCGTTTATGAAGCTTTCTTT
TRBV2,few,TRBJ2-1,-,CASETRFPYNEQFF,TGTGCCAGTGAGACTAGATTTCCCTACAATGAGCAGTTCTTC
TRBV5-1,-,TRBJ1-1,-,CASSLGVYNTEAFF,TGCGCCAGCAGCTTGGGGGTGTATAACACTGAAGCTTTCTTT
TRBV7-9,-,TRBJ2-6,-,CASSSEDSTGANVLTF,TGTGCCAGCAGCTCGGAAGACAGTACCGGGGCCAACGTCCTGACTTTC
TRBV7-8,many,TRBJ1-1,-,CASSLAVPVNTEAFF,TGTGCCAGCAGCTTAGCGGTTCCCGTGAACACTGAAGCTTTCTTT
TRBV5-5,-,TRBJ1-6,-,CASSLAVGYNSPLHF,TGTGCCAGCAGCCTGGCGGTTGGCTATAATTCACCCCTCCACTTT
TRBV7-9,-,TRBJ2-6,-,CASSLVLASGNVLTF,TGTGCCAGCAGCTTAGTGTTGGCTAGTGGCAACGTCCTGACTTTC
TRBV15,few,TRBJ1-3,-,CATSRDHAGNTIYF,TGTGCCACCAGCAGAGATCATGCTGGAAACACCATATATTTT
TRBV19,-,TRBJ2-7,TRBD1,CASSYAPGTGGEQYF,TGTGCCAGTAGTTACGCGCCCGGGACAGGAGGCGAGCAGTACTTC
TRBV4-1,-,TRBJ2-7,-,CASSQVPFYEQYF,TGCGCCAGCAGCCAAGTCCCCTTCTACGAGCAGTACTTC
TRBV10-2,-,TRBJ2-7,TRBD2,CASSEDVGGTYEQYF,TGCGCCAGCAGTGAAGATGTGGGAGGGACGTACGAGCAGTACTTC
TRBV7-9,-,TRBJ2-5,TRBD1,CASSLGTGVQETQYF,TGTGCCAGCAGCTTAGGGACAGGAGTTCAAGAGACCCAGTACTTC
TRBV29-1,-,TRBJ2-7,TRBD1,CSAVTGDQYEQYF,TGCAGCGCCGTGACAGGGGATCAGTACGAGCAGTACTTC
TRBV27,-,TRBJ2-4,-,CASSLGSGTRGKNIQYF,TGTGCCAGCAGTTTAGGGAGTGGGACAAGGGGTAAAAACATTCAGTACTTC
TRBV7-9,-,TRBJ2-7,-,CASTKTIYEQYF,TGTGCCAGCACCAAGACCATCTACGAGCAGTACTTC
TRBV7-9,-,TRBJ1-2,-,CASSQPGIGPVYDYTF,TGTGCCAGCAGCCAACCCGGAATTGGCCCTGTCTATGACTACACCTTC
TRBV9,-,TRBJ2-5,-,CASSPNGGLQETQYF,TGTGCCAGCAGCCCCAATGGGGGGCTCCAAGAGACCCAGTACTTC
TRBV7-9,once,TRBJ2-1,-,CASSAKQGIGYNEQFF,TGTGCCAGCAGCGCCAAACAGGGTATAGGCTACAATGAGCAGTTCTTC
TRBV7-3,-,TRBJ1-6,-,CASSLGRGDSPLHF,TGTGCCAGCAGCCTCGGGCGTGGGGATTCACCCCTCCACTTT
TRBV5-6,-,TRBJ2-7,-,CASSSVGATYEQYF,TGTGCCAGCAGCTCGGTAGGGGCCACCTACGAGCAGTACTTC
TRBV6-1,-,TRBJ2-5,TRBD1,CASSFTGGETQYF,TGTGCCAGCAGCTTCACAGGGGGGGAGACCCAGTACTTC
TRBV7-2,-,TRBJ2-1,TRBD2,CASSSRGLALRQSNEQFF,TGTGCCAGCAGCAGTAGGGGACTAGCCTTAAGACAATCAAATGAGCAGTTCTTC
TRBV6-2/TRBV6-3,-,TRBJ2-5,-,CASTKDGQETQYF,TGTGCCAGCACCAAGGATGGCCAAGAGACCCAGTACTTC
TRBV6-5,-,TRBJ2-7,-,CASSYSGQTSSYEQYF,TGTGCCAGCAGTTACTCCGGACAGACGAGCTCCTACGAGCAGTACTTC
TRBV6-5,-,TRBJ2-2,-,CASSYDPTSTTGELFF,TGTGCCAGCAGTTACGATCCCACAAGTACAACCGGGGAGCTGTTTTTT
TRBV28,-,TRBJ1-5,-,CASSLSGGLSNQPQHF,TGTGCCAGCAGTTTATCGGGCGGTCTTAGCAATCAGCCCCAGCATTTT
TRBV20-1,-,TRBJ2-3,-,CSARIDTQYF,TGCAGTGCTAGAATAGATACGCAGTATTTT